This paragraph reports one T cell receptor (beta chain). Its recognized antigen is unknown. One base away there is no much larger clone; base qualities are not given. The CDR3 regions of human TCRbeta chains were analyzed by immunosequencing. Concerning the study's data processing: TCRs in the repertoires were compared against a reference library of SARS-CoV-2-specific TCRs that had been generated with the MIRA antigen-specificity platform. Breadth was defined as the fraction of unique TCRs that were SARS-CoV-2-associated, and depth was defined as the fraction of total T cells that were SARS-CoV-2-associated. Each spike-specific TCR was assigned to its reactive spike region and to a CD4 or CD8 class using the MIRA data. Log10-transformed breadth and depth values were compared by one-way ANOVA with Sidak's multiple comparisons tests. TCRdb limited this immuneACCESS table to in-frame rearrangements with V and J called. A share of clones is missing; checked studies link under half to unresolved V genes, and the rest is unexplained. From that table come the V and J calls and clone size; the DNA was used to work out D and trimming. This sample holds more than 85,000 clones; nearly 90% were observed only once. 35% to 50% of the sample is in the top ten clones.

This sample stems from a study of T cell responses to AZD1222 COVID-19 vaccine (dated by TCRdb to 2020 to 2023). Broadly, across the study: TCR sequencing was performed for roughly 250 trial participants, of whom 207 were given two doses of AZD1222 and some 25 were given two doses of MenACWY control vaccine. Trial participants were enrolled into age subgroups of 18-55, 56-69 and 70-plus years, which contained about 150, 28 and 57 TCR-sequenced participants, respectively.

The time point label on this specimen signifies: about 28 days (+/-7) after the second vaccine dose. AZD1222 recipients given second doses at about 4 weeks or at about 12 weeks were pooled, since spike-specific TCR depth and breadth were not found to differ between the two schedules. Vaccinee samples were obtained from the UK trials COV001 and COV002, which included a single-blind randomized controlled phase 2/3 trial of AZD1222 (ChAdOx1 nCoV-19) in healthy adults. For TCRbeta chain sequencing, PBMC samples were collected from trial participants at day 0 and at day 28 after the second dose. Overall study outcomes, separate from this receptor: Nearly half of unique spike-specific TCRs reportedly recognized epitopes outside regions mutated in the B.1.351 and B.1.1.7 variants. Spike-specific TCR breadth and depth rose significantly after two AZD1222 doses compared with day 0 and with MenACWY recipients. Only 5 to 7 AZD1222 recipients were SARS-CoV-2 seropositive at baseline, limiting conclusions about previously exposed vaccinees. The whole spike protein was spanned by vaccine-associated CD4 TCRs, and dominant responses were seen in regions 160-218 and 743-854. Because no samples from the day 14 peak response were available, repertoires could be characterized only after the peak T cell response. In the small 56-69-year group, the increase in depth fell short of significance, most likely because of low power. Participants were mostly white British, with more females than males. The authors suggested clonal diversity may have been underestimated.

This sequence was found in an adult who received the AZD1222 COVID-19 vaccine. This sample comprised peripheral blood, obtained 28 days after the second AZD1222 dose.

The nucleotide sequence reads as follows: TGTGCCAGCAGCGCCTCGGACAGGGGGCTGGTGGGGGCCAACGTCCTGACTTTC. The resulting protein is CASSASDRGLVGANVLTF. In this chain, TRBV3-1 (or the pseudogene TRBV3-2) is recombined with TRBJ2-6; TRBD1 agrees with 11 junctional bases. V is trimmed back by 5 bases and J by 4 bases, and the junction contains 10 bases that no gene match accounts for. Reading from cysteine to phenylalanine, the CDR3 counts 18 amino acids. The CDR3 DNA has 54 bases and is translated from base 1. According to the germline V gene (reference sequence), CDR1 reads LGHDT and CDR2 reads YNNKEL.